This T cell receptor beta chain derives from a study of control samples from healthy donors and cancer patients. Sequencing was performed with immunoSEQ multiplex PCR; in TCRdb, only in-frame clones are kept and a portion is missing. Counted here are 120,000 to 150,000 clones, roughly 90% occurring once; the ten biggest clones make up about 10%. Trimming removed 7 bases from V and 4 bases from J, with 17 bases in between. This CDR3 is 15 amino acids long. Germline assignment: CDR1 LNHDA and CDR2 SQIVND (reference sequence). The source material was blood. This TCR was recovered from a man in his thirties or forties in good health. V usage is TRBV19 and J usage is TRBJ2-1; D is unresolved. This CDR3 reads CASKSSAQIYNEQFF. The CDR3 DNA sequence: TGTGCCAGTAAGTCCAGCGCCCAGATATACAATGAGCAGTTCTTC.